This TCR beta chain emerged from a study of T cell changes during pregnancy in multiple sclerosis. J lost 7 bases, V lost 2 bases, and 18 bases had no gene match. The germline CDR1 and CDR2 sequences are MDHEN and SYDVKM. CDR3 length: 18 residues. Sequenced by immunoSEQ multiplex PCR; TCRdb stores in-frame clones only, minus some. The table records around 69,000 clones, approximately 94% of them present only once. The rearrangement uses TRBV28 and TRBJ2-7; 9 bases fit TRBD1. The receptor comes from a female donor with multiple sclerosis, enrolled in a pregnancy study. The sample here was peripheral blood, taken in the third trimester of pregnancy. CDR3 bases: TGTGCCAGCAGTTTAACCTACAGGCCCGGGACAGGGCGATGGGAGCAGTACTTC. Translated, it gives CASSLTYRPGTGRWEQYF.